Below are 14 T cell receptor beta chains sequenced from a single sample in a study of cytomegalovirus exposure and HLA in healthy donors. Repertoires were generated with immunoSEQ multiplex PCR, while TCRdb's copy carries only in-frame clones and drops some. This sample has about 69,000 clones, with 95% to 96% found just once. Sequenced sample: PBMCs. The receptors originated from a woman under 30 in good health and CMV-seropositive.

This chain uses TRBV15 with TRBJ2-7; 11 bases agree with TRBD2. CDR3 size: 15 residues. V shed 4 bases and J 0 bases; nucleotides not matched to a gene: 2. Germline CDR1 and CDR2: LNHNV and YYDKDF (reference sequence). The CDR3 reads CATSTGTSGSYEQYF. CDR3 bases: TGTGCCACCAGCACCGGGACTAGCGGCTCCTACGAGCAGTACTTC.

The rearrangement links TRBV5-6 to TRBJ2-5, with 8 bases fitting TRBD1. Trimming removed 4 bases from V and 4 bases from J; junction bases left unmatched: 6. This CDR3 region has 14 residues. Germline V gene data show CDR1 as SGHDT and CDR2 as YYEEEE. The CDR3 sequence: CASSAGGTGETQYF. The CDR3 DNA is TGTGCCAGCAGCGCAGGGGGCACGGGAGAGACCCAGTACTTC.

The gene calls are TRBV27 and TRBJ1-2; D unclear. Per germline, CDR1 MNHEY and CDR2 SMNVEV (reference sequence). Between the trimmed V and J ends, which lost 3 bases and 4 bases, there was a span of 15 bases. The CDR3 sequence is 15 residues long. The CDR3 DNA follows: TGTGCCAGCAGTTTCAACTCAGCAGGTTCCTATGGCTACACCTTC. Protein sequence: CASSFNSAGSYGYTF.

In DNA, the CDR3 is TGTGCCAGCAGCTTGCGTCGGGAGCAAGAGACCCAGTACTTC. This sequence encodes CASSLRREQETQYF. The chain has TRBV5-4 and TRBJ2-5, with D perhaps matching TRBD2 (6 bases). V lost 1 base, J lost 2 bases, and 9 bases lay in between. From germline, CDR1 is SGHNT and CDR2 YYREEE (reference sequence). This CDR3 is 14 amino acids long.

V is TRBV6-1 and J is TRBJ2-7, with 7 nucleotides matching TRBD2. The CDR3 is made up of 15 amino acids. V was clipped by 2 bases and J by 4 bases; unmatched bases: 8. Looked up from germline, CDR1 is MNHNS and CDR2 is SASEGT. The CDR3, as DNA: TGTGCCAGCAGTGAAAGCGGGACCCTCCTATACGAGCAGTACTTC. It translates to CASSESGTLLYEQYF.

The V call is TRBV7-9, the J call TRBJ2-7, with TRBD1 identical over 7 bases. This CDR3 region has 15 residues. With V trimmed by 1 base and J by 5 bases, 8 bases remained unmatched. CDR1 is SEHNR and CDR2 is FQNEAQ in the germline V gene (reference sequence). The CDR3 loop reads CASSLGQGNRDEQYF. The CDR3 coding sequence is TGTGCCAGCAGCTTAGGACAGGGCAACCGCGACGAGCAGTACTTC. The full variable domain, its missing parts supplied by reference TRBV7-9 and TRBJ2-7, is DTGVSQNPRHKITKRGQNVTFRCDPISEHNRLYWYRQTLGQGPEFLTYFQNEAQLEKSRLLSDRFSAERPKGSFSTLEIQRTEQGDSAMYLCASSLGQGNRDEQYFGPGTRLTVT.

The CDR3 bases are TGTGCCAGCAGTGGGGGACTAGAGAGGGCAGATACGCAGTATTTT. Translated, it gives CASSGGLERADTQYF. This chain links TRBV6-5 with TRBJ2-3; 8 nucleotides match TRBD2. Germline CDR1 reads MNHEY; CDR2 reads SVGAGI. The J segment lost 4 bases and the V segment lost 5 bases, leaving 8 bases of the junction unmatched. There are 15 residues in the CDR3.

The chain links TRBV13 to TRBJ2-3; D perhaps matches TRBD2 (5 bases). Trimming removed 5 bases at V and 2 bases at J, with 14 bases between. Germline CDR1 is PRHDT and CDR2 is FYEKMQ (reference sequence). This CDR3 contains 15 residues. The CDR3 region is CASSPQEGPTDTQYF. The DNA of the CDR3 is TGTGCCAGCAGCCCCCAAGAGGGCCCCACAGATACGCAGTATTTT. Full variable domain (outside the CDR3, taken from reference TRBV13 and TRBJ2-3): AAGVIQSPRHLIKEKRETATLKCYPIPRHDTVYWYQQGPGQDPQFLISFYEKMQSDKGSIPDRFSAQQFSDYHSELNMSSLELGDSALYFCASSPQEGPTDTQYFGPGTRLTVL.

The chain links TRBV19 to TRBJ2-1; 7 bases are a match to TRBD2. With V trimmed by 5 bases and J by 3 bases, 7 bases remained unmatched. The V gene's germline CDR1 is LNHDA and CDR2 SQIVND (reference sequence). The CDR3 runs to 15 residues. This CDR3 reads CASSLAREYYNEQFF. The CDR3 DNA is TGTGCCAGTAGTTTAGCGCGGGAGTACTACAATGAGCAGTTCTTC.

The CDR3 coding sequence is TGTGCCAGCAGTCCCACGGTGAACACTGAAGCTTTCTTT. This gives the protein CASSPTVNTEAFF. The chain links TRBV11-2 to TRBJ1-1, with D unresolved. CDR1 is SGHAT and CDR2 is FQNNGV in the germline V gene. Trimming pared 6 bases from V and 0 bases from J, leaving 8 bases between. The CDR3 length is 13 residues.

The chain is built from TRBV7-2 and TRBJ2-7; 9 bases match TRBD2. V lost 2 bases to trimming and J lost 1 base; unmatched junction nucleotides: 3. The CDR3 consists of 15 residues. The germline V gene encodes CDR1 SGHTA and CDR2 FQGNSA. This CDR3 reads CASSLRAGGSYEQYF. CDR3 coding DNA: TGTGCCAGCAGCTTAAGAGCGGGGGGATCCTACGAGCAGTACTTC. Complete variable domain (other parts from reference TRBV7-2 and TRBJ2-7): GAGVSQSPSNKVTEKGKDVELRCDPISGHTALYWYRQSLGQGLEFLIYFQGNSAPDKSGLPSDRFSAERTGGSVSTLTIQRTQQEDSAVYLCASSLRAGGSYEQYFGPGTRLTVT.

The CDR3 reads CASSLQSEMDTQYF. The DNA of the CDR3 is TGTGCCAGCAGTTTACAGTCTGAAATGGATACGCAGTATTTT. The chain combines TRBV27 with TRBJ2-3, with no clear D. The CDR3 runs to 14 residues. Trimming removed 2 bases at V and 6 bases at J, with 12 bases between. Germline V gene sequence: CDR1 MNHEY, CDR2 SMNVEV (reference sequence).

The V call is TRBV11-3, the J call TRBJ2-3; D gene unclear. V lost 6 bases to trimming and J lost 9 bases, with 10 bases between them. The germline V gene encodes CDR1 SGHNT and CDR2 YENEEA. This CDR3 contains 11 residues. CDR3 amino acids: CASRTTNTQYF. For the CDR3, the DNA is TGTGCCAGCAGAACTACCAACACGCAGTATTTT.

The V and J genes are TRBV18 and TRBJ1-2; TRBD1 matches 10 bases. With 5 bases clipped from V and 1 base from J, the junction kept 4 bases outside the gene matches. CDR1 KGHSH and CDR2 LQKENI come from the germline V gene. The CDR3 totals 15 residues. In nucleotides, the CDR3 is TGTGCCAGCTCATCAGGACAGGGGGTTAACTATGGCTACACCTTC. Residues: CASSSGQGVNYGYTF.